A selection of T cell receptor beta chains follows, all from one sample in a study of beta chain features in type 1 diabetes. Sequencing was performed with immunoSEQ multiplex PCR; in TCRdb, only in-frame clones are kept and a portion is missing. The sample has about 370,000 clones, 8% to 10% seen once. Input material: central memory CD4+ T cells from blood. These receptors were taken from a young man with type 1 diabetes. The CDR3 runs from the conserved cysteine through the conserved F or W. The D gene is left open where the match is weak. Expanded clones get a size class; other rows say once, few or many, or leave the size out.

TRBD2	few	TRBJ2-7	TRBV9	CASSESLVGTSGRAYEQYF	TGTGCCAGCAGCGAATCCCTTGTCGGGACTAGCGGGAGGGCCTACGAGCAGTACTTC
NA	few	TRBJ1-1	TRBV14	CASSQVAVGGTPFEAFF	TGTGCCAGCAGCCAAGTCGCCGTGGGTGGGACACCCTTTGAAGCTTTCTTT
NA	few	TRBJ1-1	TRBV5-1	CASSAGGTTEAFF	TGCGCCAGCAGCGCGGGTGGGACCACTGAAGCTTTCTTT
NA	many	TRBJ2-7	TRBV27	CASSLYTGSNSYEQYF	TGTGCCAGCAGTTTATATACAGGGTCAAACTCCTACGAGCAGTACTTC
NA	NA	TRBJ2-5	TRBV27	CASTHQETQYF	TGTGCCAGCACCCACCAAGAGACCCAGTACTTC
NA	NA	TRBJ1-2	TRBV7-9	CASSHGGFYGYTF	TGTGCCAGCAGCCATGGGGGATTCTATGGCTACACCTTC
NA	NA	TRBJ2-3	TRBV6-5	CASSYTWVEDTQYF	TGTGCCAGCAGTTACACCTGGGTGGAAGATACGCAGTATTTT
NA	few	TRBJ1-1	TRBV28	CASRSGVGTEAFF	TGTGCCAGCAGGTCAGGGGTCGGCACTGAAGCTTTCTTT
NA	few	TRBJ2-1	TRBV5-6	CASSLELISGEQFF	TGTGCCAGCAGCTTGGAGTTAATTAGTGGGGAGCAGTTCTTC
NA	NA	TRBJ1-1	TRBV2	CASSETGLAEAFF	TGTGCCAGCAGTGAAACAGGGTTGGCTGAAGCTTTCTTT